This entry lists 25 T cell receptor beta chains sequenced from one sample in a study of graft-versus-host responses after intestinal transplantation. Clones were read by immunoSEQ multiplex PCR, and TCRdb kept only the in-frame ones, dropping some. Of approximately 70,000 clones detected, around 90% appear once; the ten largest clones hold about 2.7%. Their specific antigens are unknown. The material was unstimulated CD8+ T cells sorted from spleen or lymph node cells, obtained before intestinal transplant. These receptors all stem from a human donor who received an intestinal transplant.

The chain joins TRBV27 to TRBJ2-7, with 8 bases identical to TRBD1. Germline assignment: CDR1 MNHEY and CDR2 SMNVEV (reference sequence). CDR3 length equals 14 residues. J lost 3 bases, V lost 5 bases, and 6 bases had no gene match. This CDR3 is CASSPQGAIYEQYF. CDR3 in DNA: TGTGCCAGCAGTCCCCAGGGGGCCATCTACGAGCAGTACTTC.

This chain connects TRBV11-1 to TRBJ2-1; 10 positions agree with TRBD2. V shed 5 bases and J 0 bases; nucleotides not matched to a gene: 10. The germline CDR1 and CDR2 sequences are SGHAT and FQDESV (reference sequence). CDR3 length: 18 amino acids. The CDR3 DNA reads as TGTGCCAGCAGCCTAGACGGACTAGCGGCAAGCTCCTACAATGAGCAGTTCTTC. Translation gives CASSLDGLAASSYNEQFF. The whole variable domain, filled in from reference TRBV11-1 and TRBJ2-1, reads EAEVAQSPRYKITEKSQAVAFWCDPISGHATLYWYRQILGQGPELLVQFQDESVVDDSQLPKDRFSAERLKGVDSTLKIQPAELGDSAMYLCASSLDGLAASSYNEQFFGPGTRLTVL.

The chain uses TRBV28 and TRBJ1-5; 7 positions agree with TRBD1. Germline V gene sequence: CDR1 MDHEN, CDR2 SYDVKM. J was trimmed by 0 bases and V by 7 bases; bases with no gene match: 6. This CDR3 spans 15 amino acids. The CDR3 region is CASTTGQNSNQPQHF. The CDR3 coding sequence is TGTGCCAGCACCACGGGACAGAATAGCAATCAGCCCCAGCATTTT.

This chain uses TRBV13 with TRBJ2-7, with a weak D call TRBD1 (7 bases). The CDR3 has 15 amino acids. V lost 0 bases and J lost 6, with 15 bases in between. From germline, CDR1 is PRHDT and CDR2 FYEKMQ (reference sequence). CDR3 in DNA: TGTGCCAGCAGCTTAGGGACAGGGAAGACTAGCGAGCAGTACTTC. Protein: CASSLGTGKTSEQYF.

The rearrangement joins TRBV7-6 to TRBJ2-5, with TRBD2 matching over 8 bases. V shed 5 bases and J 6 bases; nucleotides not matched to a gene: 11. This CDR3 is built from 15 residues. Germline V gives CDR1 SGHVS, CDR2 FNYEAQ. CDR3 coding DNA: TGTGCCAGCAGCCCCCTACGGGGGGGGGCGAAGACCCAGTACTTC. It encodes CASSPLRGGAKTQYF.

CDR3 sequence: CASSFLAGLDYEQYF. The DNA for the CDR3 is TGTGCCAGCAGTTTCTTAGCGGGTCTCGACTACGAGCAGTACTTC. The chain combines TRBV27 with TRBJ2-7, with 7 bases identical to TRBD2. Germline values: CDR1 MNHEY, CDR2 SMNVEV (reference sequence). The CDR3 has 15 amino acids. V lost 3 bases to trimming and J lost 3 bases; unmatched junction nucleotides: 8.

The chain has TRBV9 and TRBJ1-2, with unresolved D. Germline CDR1 and CDR2: SGDLS and YYNGEE. The CDR3 has 18 residues. Deletions cut 3 bases from V and 0 bases from J, with 21 bases between. As DNA, the CDR3 is TGTGCCAGCAGCGACCGTGAGCTTCAAGAGGGAGCTAACTATGGCTACACCTTC. Its translation is CASSDRELQEGANYGYTF.

The genes are TRBV4-1 and TRBJ2-7, with TRBD2 matching 11 bases. The CDR3 has 16 amino acids. V was pared by 3 bases and J by 7 bases, with 11 bases of the junction left unmatched. Germline CDR1 and CDR2: MGHRA and YSYEKL. The CDR3 coding sequence is TGCGCCAGCAGCCAGGCCATAGCGGGGGGGCTCAGGGAGCAGTACTTC. Protein product: CASSQAIAGGLREQYF.

This chain joins TRBV27 and TRBJ1-1; the D gene is possibly TRBD1 (5 bases). CDR1 is MNHEY and CDR2 is SMNVEV in the germline V gene (reference sequence). V lost 2 bases, J lost 6 bases, and 19 bases lay in between. This CDR3 comprises 16 residues. Here the CDR3 DNA reads TGTGCCAGCAGTTTAAGGGGTGAGGTATTCTTCGCTGAAGCTTTCTTT. It specifies CASSLRGEVFFAEAFF.

The chain carries TRBV28 and TRBJ2-7; 7 bases line up with TRBD1. Germline V CDR1 and CDR2: MDHEN, SYDVKM. The CDR3 is 18 amino acids. After removal of 3 bases from V and 2 bases from J, the junction contained 16 bases not matched to a gene. This chain's CDR3 is CASSLAIFRDRYAYEQYF. The CDR3 bases are TGTGCCAGCAGTTTGGCGATTTTTCGGGACAGATACGCCTACGAGCAGTACTTC.

CDR3 sequence: CASSLPGDPPYEQYF. Written as DNA, the CDR3 is TGTGCCAGCAGCTTACCAGGGGACCCCCCCTACGAGCAGTACTTC. The genes are TRBV7-9 and TRBJ2-7, with a tentative D call TRBD1 (6 bases). This CDR3 is 15 amino acids long. Germline CDR1 SEHNR, CDR2 FQNEAQ (reference sequence). V was shortened by 2 bases and J by 2 bases, with 13 bases between the two germline ends.

The chain joins TRBV11-2 to TRBJ2-7; 11 bases are shared with TRBD1. This CDR3 has 15 amino acids. Trimming took 5 bases from V and 7 from J; bases not matched to a gene: 10. From germline, CDR1 is SGHAT and CDR2 FQNNGV. The CDR3 protein is CASSPWPGQGGEQYF. For the CDR3, the DNA is TGTGCCAGCAGCCCCTGGCCGGGACAGGGGGGGGAGCAGTACTTC.

Only one count was recorded for this clone. V gene TRBV13 combines with J gene TRBJ2-1; D may be TRBD2 (7 bases). The CDR3 length is 15 residues. With 5 bases removed from V and 2 bases from J, the gap between germline ends came to 13 bases. Germline V gene sequence: CDR1 PRHDT, CDR2 FYEKMQ (reference sequence). This CDR3 is CASSQGGGAYNEQFF. CDR3 DNA sequence: TGTGCCAGCAGCCAAGGGGGGGGAGCCTACAATGAGCAGTTCTTC.

In DNA, the CDR3 is TGTGCCAGTACCGACAGGGGGCTCCCGGGGACTGAAGCTTTCTTT. The encoded protein is CASTDRGLPGTEAFF. This sequence joins TRBV19 and TRBJ1-1, with 10 bases fitting TRBD1. The V segment lost 7 bases and the J segment 5 bases; nucleotides outside the gene matches: 10. CDR1 LNHDA and CDR2 SQIVND come from the germline V gene (reference sequence). There are 15 residues in the CDR3.

V is TRBV28 and J is TRBJ2-3, with TRBD2 matching over 14 bases. The junction had 10 bases not matched to a gene; V was cut back by 1 base and J by 1 base. Germline CDR1 and CDR2: MDHEN and SYDVKM. CDR3 length: 20 residues. Written as DNA, the CDR3 is TGTGCCAGCAGTTTATCCGCCCGACTAGCGGGAGGGCCAGGCACAGATACGCAGTATTTT. Translated: CASSLSARLAGGPGTDTQYF.

The chain combines TRBV4-1 with TRBJ1-1, with no clear D. Trimming removed 0 bases at V and 4 bases at J, with 12 bases between. The length of the CDR3 is 15 residues. Germline V CDR1 and CDR2: MGHRA, YSYEKL. The CDR3 sequence: CASSQDLLFTTEAFF. In DNA, the CDR3 is TGCGCCAGCAGCCAAGATCTACTTTTTACCACTGAAGCTTTCTTT.

The chain employs TRBV6-1 and TRBJ2-7; 7 bases agree with TRBD1. J was trimmed by 2 bases and V by 5 bases; bases with no gene match: 6. Germline-derived CDR1 and CDR2 are MNHNS and SASEGT. The CDR3 contains 14 residues. The CDR3 DNA follows: TGTGCCAGCAGTTCGGACAGGAACCCCTACGAGCAGTACTTC. Residues: CASSSDRNPYEQYF.

The chain carries TRBV19 and TRBJ2-3; D possibly corresponds to TRBD2 (5 bases). The CDR3 contains 15 residues. In germline, CDR1 is LNHDA, CDR2 SQIVND (reference sequence). Trimming stripped 4 bases from V and 6 bases from J, with 17 bases between. CDR3 in amino acids: CASSRTPGKPDTQYF. The CDR3 DNA sequence: TGTGCCAGTAGTAGGACCCCCGGGAAGCCGGATACGCAGTATTTT.

J is TRBJ2-2 and V is TRBV7-9; 7 nucleotides agree with TRBD1. The CDR3 has 15 residues. CDR1 is SEHNR, CDR2 FQNEAQ, per germline (reference sequence). With 3 bases clipped from V and 3 bases from J, the junction kept 4 bases outside the gene matches. The CDR3 sequence: CASSLGQGDTGELFF. The DNA for the CDR3 is TGTGCCAGCAGCTTGGGTCAGGGGGACACCGGGGAGCTGTTTTTT.

J is TRBJ2-2 and V is TRBV7-8; 7 bases fit TRBD1. V was clipped by 3 bases and J by 2 bases; unmatched bases: 9. CDR3 length: 17 amino acids. CDR1 and CDR2 from the germline V gene are SGHVS and FQNEAQ. The CDR3 here is CASSFPTGTDNTGELFF. CDR3 DNA: TGTGCCAGCAGCTTCCCGACCGGGACAGATAACACCGGGGAGCTGTTTTTT.

The chain couples TRBV28 to TRBJ2-7; D gene uncertain. CDR1 is MDHEN and CDR2 is SYDVKM in the germline V gene. V lost 5 bases, J lost 3 bases, and 5 bases lay in between. This CDR3 spans 11 amino acids. This chain's CDR3 is CASSRLYEQYF. In nucleotides, the CDR3 is TGTGCCAGCAGTCGTCTCTACGAGCAGTACTTC.

The V call is TRBV5-1, the J call TRBJ2-1, with D possibly being TRBD2 (5 bases). The CDR3 sequence is 16 residues long. V lost 3 bases and J lost 7, with 20 bases in between. Germline V gives CDR1 SGHRS, CDR2 YFSETQ. The CDR3 reads CASSWPVGVLRNEQFF. The CDR3 region has the DNA TGCGCCAGCAGCTGGCCTGTGGGAGTTCTGAGGAATGAGCAGTTCTTC.

The chain joins TRBV5-1 to TRBJ1-2; the match to TRBD1 covers 7 bases. The V gene's germline CDR1 is SGHRS and CDR2 YFSETQ. This CDR3 is 15 amino acids long. V shed 4 bases and J 2 bases; nucleotides not matched to a gene: 8. The CDR3 DNA sequence: TGCGCCAGCAGCCAAGGACAGGTTGGAAACTATGGCTACACCTTC. Its protein is CASSQGQVGNYGYTF.

The V gene is TRBV2, the J gene TRBJ1-4, with D hard to call. The CDR3 loop spans 16 amino acids. CDR1 is SNHLY and CDR2 is FYNNEI in the germline V gene. V was clipped by 7 bases and J by 5 bases, with 20 bases between them. This chain's CDR3 is CASTTRPGFGNEKLFF. CDR3 nucleotide sequence: TGTGCCAGCACTACTCGGCCGGGTTTTGGAAATGAAAAACTGTTTTTT.

The chain is built from TRBV11-2 and TRBJ1-6; D is possibly TRBD1 (5 bases). Germline V gene data show CDR1 as SGHAT and CDR2 as FQNNGV. This CDR3 has 16 amino acids. Trimming shortened V by 5 bases and J by 2 bases, and 13 bases separated the two germline ends. The CDR3 region is CASSQPDSPYNSPLHF. CDR3 DNA sequence: TGTGCCAGCAGCCAACCCGACAGTCCCTATAATTCACCCCTCCACTTT.